The T cell receptor beta chain under discussion was sequenced for a study of spatial heterogeneity in lung cancer. Individual TCR cDNA molecules each bore their own unique molecular identifier. TCRdb re-called the 5' RACE reads through MiXCR, storing one row per CDR3 protein. There are 2,800 or so distinct CDR3 sequences in the sample; about 6% occur only once, and around a tenth lies in the top ten. Time point given: sample taken at primary tumor resection. Sequencing covered unsorted whole RNA taken from tumor, nontumor lung or frozen PBMC. By share, this clonotype ranks as medium-sized. The antigen is unknown. Study results and caveats: For expanded intratumoral alpha and beta TCRs, counts tracked tumor mutation counts.

The input for sequencing was lung tumor tissue, taken at surgery. The clonotype originates from a male donor with early-stage non-small cell lung cancer.

The CDR3 spells CASSPQGSEQYF. CDR3 DNA: TGCGCCAGCAGCCCTCAGGGATCCGAGCAGTACTTC. V and J are TRBV4-1 and TRBJ2-7; perhaps TRBD1 as D (5 bases). V was pared by 4 bases and J by 6 bases, with 10 bases between. The CDR3 is 12 amino acids. The germline gives CDR1 MGHRA, CDR2 YSYEKL.